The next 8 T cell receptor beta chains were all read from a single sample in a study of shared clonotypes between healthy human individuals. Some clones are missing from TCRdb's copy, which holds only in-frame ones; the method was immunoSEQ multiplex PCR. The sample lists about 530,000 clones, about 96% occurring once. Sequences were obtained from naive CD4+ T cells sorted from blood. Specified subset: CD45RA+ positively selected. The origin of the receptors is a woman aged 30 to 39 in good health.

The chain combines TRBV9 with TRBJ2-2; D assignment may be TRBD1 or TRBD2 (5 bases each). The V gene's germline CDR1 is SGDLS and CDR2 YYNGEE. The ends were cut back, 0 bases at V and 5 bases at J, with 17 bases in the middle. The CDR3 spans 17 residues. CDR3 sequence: CASSVGDVSRVTGELFF. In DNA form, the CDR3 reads TGTGCCAGCAGCGTAGGGGACGTAAGCCGGGTTACCGGGGAGCTGTTTTTT. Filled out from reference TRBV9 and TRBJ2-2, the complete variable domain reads DSGVTQTPKHLITATGQRVTLRCSPRSGDLSVYWYQQSLDQGLQFLIQYYNGEERAKGNILERFSAQQFPDLHSELNLSSLELGDSALYFCASSVGDVSRVTGELFFGEGSRLTVL.

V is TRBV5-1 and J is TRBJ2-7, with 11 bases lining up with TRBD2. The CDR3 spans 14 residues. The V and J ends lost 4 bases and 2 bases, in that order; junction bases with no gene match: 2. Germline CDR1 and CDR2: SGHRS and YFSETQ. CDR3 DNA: TGCGCCAGCAGCCCGGGACTAGCGGCCTACGAGCAGTACTTC. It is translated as CASSPGLAAYEQYF.

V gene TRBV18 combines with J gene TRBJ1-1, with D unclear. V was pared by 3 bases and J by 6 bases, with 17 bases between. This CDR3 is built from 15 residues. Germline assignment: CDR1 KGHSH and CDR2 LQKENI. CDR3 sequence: CASSPGRPAESEAFF. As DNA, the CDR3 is TGTGCCAGCTCACCGGGTCGGCCCGCTGAGTCTGAAGCTTTCTTT. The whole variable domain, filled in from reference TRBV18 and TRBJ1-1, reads NAGVMQNPRHLVRRRGQEARLRCSPMKGHSHVYWYRQLPEEGLKFMVYLQKENIIDESGMPKERFSAEFPKEGPSILRIQQVVRGDSAAYFCASSPGRPAESEAFFGQGTRLTVV.

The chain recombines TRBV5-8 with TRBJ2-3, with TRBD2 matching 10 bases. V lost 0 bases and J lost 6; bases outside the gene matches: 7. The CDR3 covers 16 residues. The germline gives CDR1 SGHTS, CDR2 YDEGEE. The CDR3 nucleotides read TGTGCCAGCAGCTTGGGTCTAGCGGGAGAAGTGGATACGCAGTATTTT. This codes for CASSLGLAGEVDTQYF. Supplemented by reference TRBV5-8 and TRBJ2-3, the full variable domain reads EAGVTQSPTHLIKTRGQQATLRCSPISGHTSVYWYQQALGLGLQFLLWYDEGEERNRGNFPPRFSGRQFPNYSSELNVNALELEDSALYLCASSLGLAGEVDTQYFGPGTRLTVL.

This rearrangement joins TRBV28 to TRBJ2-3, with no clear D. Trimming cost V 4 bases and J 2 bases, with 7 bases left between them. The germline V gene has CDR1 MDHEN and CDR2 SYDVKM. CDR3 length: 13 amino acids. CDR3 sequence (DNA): TGTGCCAGCAGTTCTCGTATCACAGATACGCAGTATTTT. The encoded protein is CASSSRITDTQYF. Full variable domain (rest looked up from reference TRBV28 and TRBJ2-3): DVKVTQSSRYLVKRTGEKVFLECVQDMDHENMFWYRQDPGLGLRLIYFSYDVKMKEKGDIPEGYSVSREKKERFSLILESASTNQTSMYLCASSSRITDTQYFGPGTRLTVL.

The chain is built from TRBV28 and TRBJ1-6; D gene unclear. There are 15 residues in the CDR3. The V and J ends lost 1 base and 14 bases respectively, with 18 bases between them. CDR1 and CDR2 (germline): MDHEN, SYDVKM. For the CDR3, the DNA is TGTGCCAGCAGTTTATCCCGGGGTGGGTTAAGCACCCTCCACTTT. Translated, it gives CASSLSRGGLSTLHF.

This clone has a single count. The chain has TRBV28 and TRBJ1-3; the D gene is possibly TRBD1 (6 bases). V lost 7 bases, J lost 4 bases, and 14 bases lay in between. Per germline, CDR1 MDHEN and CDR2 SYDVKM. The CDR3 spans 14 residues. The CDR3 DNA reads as TGTGCCAGCACCCGGGGGGGGCTAGGAAACACCATATATTTT. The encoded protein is CASTRGGLGNTIYF.

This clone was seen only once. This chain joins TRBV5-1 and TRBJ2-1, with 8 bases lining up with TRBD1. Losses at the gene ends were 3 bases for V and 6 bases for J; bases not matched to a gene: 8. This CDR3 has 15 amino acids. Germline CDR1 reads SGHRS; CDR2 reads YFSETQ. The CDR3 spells CASSSTGQGANEQFF. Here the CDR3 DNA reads TGCGCCAGCAGCTCAACCGGACAGGGTGCCAATGAGCAGTTCTTC.